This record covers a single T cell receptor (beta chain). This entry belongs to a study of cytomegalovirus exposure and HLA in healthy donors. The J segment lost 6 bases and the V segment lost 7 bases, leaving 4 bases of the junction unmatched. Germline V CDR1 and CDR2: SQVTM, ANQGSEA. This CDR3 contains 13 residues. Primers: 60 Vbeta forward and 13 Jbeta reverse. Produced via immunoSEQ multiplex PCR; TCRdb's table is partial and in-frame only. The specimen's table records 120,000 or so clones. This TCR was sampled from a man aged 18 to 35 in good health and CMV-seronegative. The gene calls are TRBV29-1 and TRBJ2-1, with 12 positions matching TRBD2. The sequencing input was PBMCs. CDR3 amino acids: CSGGTSGFNEQFF. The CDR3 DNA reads TGCAGCGGGGGGACTAGCGGGTTCAATGAGCAGTTCTTC.